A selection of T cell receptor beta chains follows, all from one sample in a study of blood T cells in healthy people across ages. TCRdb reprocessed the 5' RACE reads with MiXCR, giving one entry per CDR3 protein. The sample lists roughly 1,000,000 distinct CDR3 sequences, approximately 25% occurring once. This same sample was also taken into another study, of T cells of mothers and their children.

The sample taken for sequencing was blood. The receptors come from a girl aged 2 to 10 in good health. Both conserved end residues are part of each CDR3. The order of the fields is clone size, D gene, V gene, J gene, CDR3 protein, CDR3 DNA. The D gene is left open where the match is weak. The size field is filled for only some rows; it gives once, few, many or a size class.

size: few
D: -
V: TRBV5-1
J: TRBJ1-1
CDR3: CASSTRTAGSEAFF
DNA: TGCGCCAGCAGCACCCGGACGGCAGGGAGTGAAGCTTTCTTT

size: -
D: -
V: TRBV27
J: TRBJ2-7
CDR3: CASRKTVSYEQYF
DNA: TGTGCCAGCAGGAAGACAGTCTCCTACGAGCAGTACTTC

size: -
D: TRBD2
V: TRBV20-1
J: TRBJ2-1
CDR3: CSARDRAGLAGDSYNEQSF
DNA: TGCAGTGCTAGAGATCGGGCCGGACTAGCGGGAGATTCCTACAATGAGCAGTCCTTC

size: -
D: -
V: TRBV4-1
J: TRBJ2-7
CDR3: CASSLGTGHPEQYF
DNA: TGCGCCAGCAGCCTTGGAACCGGGCATCCCGAGCAGTACTTC

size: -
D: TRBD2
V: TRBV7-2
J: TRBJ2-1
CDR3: CASSFYGRAAEQFF
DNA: TGTGCCAGCAGCTTTTACGGGAGGGCTGCTGAGCAGTTCTTC

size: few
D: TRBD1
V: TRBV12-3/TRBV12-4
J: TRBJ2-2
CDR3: CASTLGQYTGELFF
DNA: TGTGCCAGCACCTTGGGACAGTACACCGGGGAGCTGTTTTTT

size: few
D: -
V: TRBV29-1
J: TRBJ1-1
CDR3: CSVEDWLRNTEAFF
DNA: TGCAGCGTTGAAGATTGGTTACGGAACACTGAAGCTTTCTTT

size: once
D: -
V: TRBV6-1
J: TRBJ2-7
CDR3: CASEQSSYEQYF
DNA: TGTGCCAGCGAACAGAGCTCCTACGAGCAGTACTTC

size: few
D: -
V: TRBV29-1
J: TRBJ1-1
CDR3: CSVSGFNTEAFF
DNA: TGCAGCGTCAGTGGATTTAACACTGAAGCTTTCTTT

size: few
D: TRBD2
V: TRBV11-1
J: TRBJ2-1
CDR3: CASSFFTAGGNNEQFF
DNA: TGTGCCAGCAGCTTTTTTACAGCGGGGGGGAACAATGAGCAGTTCTTC

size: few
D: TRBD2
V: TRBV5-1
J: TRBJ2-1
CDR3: CASSSRTSGGIYNEQFF
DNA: TGCGCCAGCAGCTCCCGGACTAGCGGGGGGATTTACAATGAGCAGTTCTTC

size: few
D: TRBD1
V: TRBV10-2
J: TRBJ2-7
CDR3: CASSGTGVIYEQYF
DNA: TGCGCCAGCAGTGGGACAGGGGTTATCTACGAGCAGTACTTC

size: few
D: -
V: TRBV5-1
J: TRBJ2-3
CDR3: CASSSLWRAAINTDTQYF
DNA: TGCGCCAGCAGCTCGCTCTGGAGGGCCGCGATTAACACAGATACGCAGTATTTT

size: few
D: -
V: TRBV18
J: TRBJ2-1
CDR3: CASSRGEQFF
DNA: TGTGCCAGCTCAAGAGGGGAGCAGTTCTTC

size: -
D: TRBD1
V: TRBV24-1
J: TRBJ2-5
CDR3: CATSDASTGRETQYF
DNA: TGTGCCACCAGTGATGCCTCGACAGGGCGGGAGACCCAGTACTTC

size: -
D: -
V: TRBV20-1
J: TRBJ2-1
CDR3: CSAPGTLSYNEQFF
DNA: TGCAGTGCTCCCGGGACTCTCTCCTACAATGAGCAGTTCTTC